A single sample gave rise to the 21 T cell receptor beta chains below, sequenced in a study of T cell clusters in autoimmune cytopenias. Each sample's input was around 250 ng genomic DNA, 35,000 to 40,000 genome equivalents. Multiplex touch-down PCR amplified TRB using TRB-A and TRB-B pools in one tube. TCRdb reanalyzed the multiplex PCR reads and collapses them to one entry per CDR3 protein, without DNA. The sample table includes approximately 8,000 distinct CDR3 sequences. The sample was peripheral blood. These TCRs come from a human donor with an autoimmune cytopenia or autoimmune hepatitis (not recorded which).

Judged by frequency, this clonotype is medium-sized (0.01 to 0.1%). This sequence joins TRBV29-1 and TRBJ1-2; absent DNA, TCRdb's TRBD1 call cannot be checked. The germline CDR1 and CDR2 sequences are SQVTM and ANQGSEA. This CDR3 region has 13 residues. Here the CDR3 reads CSVAPDRANGYTF. The variable domain in full, with the rest retrieved from reference TRBV29-1 and TRBJ1-2, is SAVISQKPSRDICQRGTSLTIQCQVDSQVTMMFWYRQQPGQSLTLIATANQGSEATYESGFVIDKFPISRPNLTFSTLTVSNMSPEDSSIYLCSVAPDRANGYTFGSGTRLTVV.

The chain joins TRBV20-1 to TRBJ2-7. Germline CDR1 reads DFQATT; CDR2 reads SNEGSKA (reference sequence). The CDR3 is made up of 14 amino acids. The CDR3 loop reads CSARDSLAGYEQYF.

This chain links TRBV6-5 with TRBJ1-1; TCRdb names TRBD1, which stays unverified in the absence of DNA. The CDR3 length is 15 residues. CDR1 MNHEY and CDR2 SVGAGI come from the germline V gene. The CDR3 sequence: CASSYTGQGTTEAFF.

The chain recombines TRBV5-6 with TRBJ1-2. The CDR3 is 16 residues long. Germline assignment: CDR1 SGHDT and CDR2 YYEEEE. The CDR3 sequence: CASSPQAGRNNYGYTF.

This CDR3 is CASSLRGALSPLHF. The V gene is TRBV27, the J gene TRBJ1-6; TCRdb's D gene call, TRBD1, goes unchecked for lack of DNA. Germline values: CDR1 MNHEY, CDR2 SMNVEV (reference sequence). The CDR3 loop spans 14 amino acids.

This chain links TRBV5-6 with TRBJ2-3; the TRBD1 assignment by TCRdb is unverifiable without DNA. Germline V gene sequence: CDR1 SGHDT, CDR2 YYEEEE. The CDR3 runs to 15 residues. The CDR3 here is CASSLVSGGTDTQYF.

The rearrangement uses TRBV19 and TRBJ1-2. The CDR3 totals 15 residues. CDR1 is LNHDA, CDR2 SQIVND, per germline (reference sequence). This chain's CDR3 is CASSTSAGGDYGYTF. Drawing the rest from reference TRBV19 and TRBJ1-2, the complete variable domain is DGGITQSPKYLFRKEGQNVTLSCEQNLNHDAMYWYRQDPGQGLRLIYYSQIVNDFQKGDIAEGYSVSREKKESFPLTVTSAQKNPTAFYLCASSTSAGGDYGYTFGSGTRLTVV.

V is TRBV6-1 and J is TRBJ2-3; there is no DNA to check the TCRdb D call of TRBD1. This CDR3 is built from 15 residues. The germline CDR1 and CDR2 sequences are MNHNS and SASEGT. The CDR3 loop is CASSEEAGGTDTQYF.

This clonotype is medium-sized by frequency. The J gene is TRBJ1-2, the V gene TRBV5-6; no DNA is available, so the TRBD1 call from TCRdb remains unchecked. Germline V gene sequence: CDR1 SGHDT, CDR2 YYEEEE. CDR3 length: 13 residues. CDR3 in amino acids: CASSLGGGRGYTF.

The chain combines TRBV13 with TRBJ2-1; TCRdb names TRBD1, which stays unverified in the absence of DNA. This CDR3 is 12 amino acids long. Germline CDR1 PRHDT, CDR2 FYEKMQ (reference sequence). CDR3 loop: CATRDSLNEQFF. Full variable domain (missing parts from reference TRBV13 and TRBJ2-1): AAGVIQSPRHLIKEKRETATLKCYPIPRHDTVYWYQQGPGQDPQFLISFYEKMQSDKGSIPDRFSAQQFSDYHSELNMSSLELGDSALYFCATRDSLNEQFFGPGTRLTVL.

This clonotype registers medium-sized (0.01 to 0.1%) by frequency. The rearrangement links TRBV12-3 or TRBV12-4 to TRBJ1-2; lacking DNA, the TRBD1 call made by TCRdb goes unchecked. The CDR3 is made up of 15 amino acids. CDR3 sequence reads: CASSLVVGHAYGYTF.

The V and J genes are TRBV20-1 and TRBJ2-3; TCRdb designates TRBD1, a call that cannot be tested without DNA. Germline V CDR1 and CDR2: DFQATT, SNEGSKA (reference sequence). The CDR3 consists of 14 residues. CDR3 residues: CSAPWTGTLDTQYF.

The V and J genes are TRBV20-1 and TRBJ2-3; TCRdb returns TRBD2, unconfirmable since there is no DNA. Germline CDR1 and CDR2: DFQATT and SNEGSKA (reference sequence). The CDR3 runs to 17 residues. CDR3 sequence: CSARGGASGGAWDTQYF.

This clonotype ranks as medium-sized (0.01 to 0.1%) in terms of frequency. The rearrangement joins TRBV6-6 to TRBJ2-7; the TRBD1 assignment by TCRdb is unverifiable without DNA. This CDR3 contains 17 residues. Germline CDR1 MNHNY, CDR2 SVGAGI (reference sequence). The CDR3 sequence: CASSQTRGQGNSYEQYF.

This clonotype is classed as medium-sized by frequency. The chain has TRBV7-6 and TRBJ1-6; with no DNA, the TCRdb D assignment of TRBD1 cannot be verified. Germline values: CDR1 SGHVS, CDR2 FNYEAQ. The CDR3 totals 14 residues. CDR3: CASSSDRLLSPLHF.

This clonotype is called medium-sized based on its frequency. The chain combines TRBV20-1 with TRBJ1-2. The CDR3 loop spans 11 amino acids. Germline CDR1 is DFQATT and CDR2 is SNEGSKA (reference sequence). The chain's CDR3 is CISRGAGGYTF.

The chain recombines TRBV5-6 with TRBJ1-1; no DNA is available, so the TRBD1 call from TCRdb remains unchecked. The CDR3 is 16 amino acids. Germline values: CDR1 SGHDT, CDR2 YYEEEE. The CDR3 region is CASSLKGQGKNTEAFF.

This chain joins TRBV7-9 and TRBJ1-1. Germline lookup yields CDR1 SEHNR and CDR2 FQNEAQ (reference sequence). CDR3 length equals 14 residues. The CDR3 sequence: CASSLTLGLTEAFF.

This CDR3 reads CASSPQGGGRTKNIQYF. The gene calls are TRBV7-2 and TRBJ2-4; the TRBD1 assignment by TCRdb is unverifiable without DNA. This CDR3 comprises 17 residues. Germline CDR1 and CDR2: SGHTA and FQGNSA.

The rearrangement links TRBV5-4 to TRBJ2-3. Germline assignment: CDR1 SGHNT and CDR2 YYREEE (reference sequence). The CDR3 spans 14 residues. The CDR3 loop is CASSSETSTDTQYF. The complete variable domain, with remaining parts taken from reference TRBV5-4 and TRBJ2-3, reads ETGVTQSPTHLIKTRGQQVTLRCSSQSGHNTVSWYQQALGQGPQFIFQYYREEENGRGNFPPRFSGLQFPNYSSELNVNALELDDSALYLCASSSETSTDTQYFGPGTRLTVL.

V gene TRBV12-5 combines with J gene TRBJ2-1; the D gene TCRdb calls, TRBD1, cannot be checked with no DNA. The germline V gene encodes CDR1 LGHNT and CDR2 FRNRAP. The CDR3 runs 14 residues. This CDR3 is CASGFTGSYNEQFF.